The rows below give T cell receptor beta chains drawn from one sample of a study of a mutant IDH1 vaccine in newly diagnosed glioma. Clones were sequenced by immunoSEQ multiplex PCR, and TCRdb holds only the in-frame ones, with some missing. The data contain approximately 50,000 clones, 70% to 90% of them singletons. No cognate antigen is known for these TCRs. The sequences come from PBMCs, collected from a glioma patient whose treatment included an IDH1 peptide vaccine. These receptor sequences come from a man aged 40-50 years with glioma. The CDR3 runs from the conserved cysteine through the conserved F or W. The order of the fields is CDR3 length, D gene, V gene, clone size, J gene, CDR3 protein, CDR3 DNA. The D gene is left open where the match is weak. A clone size is listed for some rows: how often the clone was seen (once, few, many), or a class if it is expanded.

len: 16; d_gene: TRBD2; v_gene: TRBV7-2; abundance: -; j_gene: TRBJ2-1; CDR3aa: CASSLMVAGGIGEQFF; CDR3nt: TGTGCCAGCAGCTTAATGGTAGCGGGGGGTATCGGCGAGCAGTTCTTC
len: 13; d_gene: -; v_gene: TRBV5-1; abundance: -; j_gene: TRBJ2-2; CDR3aa: CASSFRVAGELFF; CDR3nt: TGCGCCAGCAGCTTCAGGGTTGCCGGGGAGCTGTTTTTT
len: 15; d_gene: -; v_gene: TRBV7-8; abundance: -; j_gene: TRBJ1-3; CDR3aa: CASSSTSQAGNTIYF; CDR3nt: TGTGCCAGCAGCTCCACGAGTCAGGCTGGAAACACCATATATTTT
len: 14; d_gene: -; v_gene: TRBV7-9; abundance: -; j_gene: TRBJ1-1; CDR3aa: CASSPPGGNTEAFF; CDR3nt: TGTGCCAGCAGCCCCCCCGGGGGAAACACTGAAGCTTTCTTT
len: 15; d_gene: -; v_gene: TRBV27; abundance: -; j_gene: TRBJ2-1; CDR3aa: CASSSPEGSYNEQFF; CDR3nt: TGTGCCAGCAGTTCCCCGGAGGGGTCCTACAATGAGCAGTTCTTC
len: 12; d_gene: -; v_gene: TRBV4-3; abundance: once; j_gene: TRBJ2-3; CDR3aa: CASSQEPDTQYF; CDR3nt: TGCGCCAGCAGCCAAGAACCAGATACGCAGTATTTT
len: 12; d_gene: -; v_gene: TRBV25-1; abundance: -; j_gene: TRBJ1-2; CDR3aa: CASTNSGGGYTF; CDR3nt: TGTGCCAGCACTAACTCGGGGGGAGGCTACACCTTC
len: 15; d_gene: TRBD1; v_gene: TRBV7-2; abundance: -; j_gene: TRBJ2-7; CDR3aa: CASSSNLRGLYEQYF; CDR3nt: TGTGCCAGCAGCTCAAACCTCAGGGGGCTCTACGAGCAGTACTTC
len: 14; d_gene: -; v_gene: TRBV6-1; abundance: -; j_gene: TRBJ2-3; CDR3aa: CASTLDGLSDTQYF; CDR3nt: TGTGCCAGCACTCTTGACGGTTTGTCAGATACGCAGTATTTT
len: 8; d_gene: -; v_gene: TRBV20-1; abundance: -; j_gene: TRBJ2-7; CDR3aa: CSANPQYF; CDR3nt: TGCAGTGCTAACCCTCAGTACTTC
len: 14; d_gene: TRBD2; v_gene: TRBV28; abundance: -; j_gene: TRBJ2-7; CDR3aa: CASRASGSSYEQYF; CDR3nt: TGTGCCAGCAGGGCTAGCGGGAGCTCCTACGAGCAGTACTTC
len: 14; d_gene: -; v_gene: TRBV7-3; abundance: -; j_gene: TRBJ1-1; CDR3aa: CASSLNGANTEAFF; CDR3nt: TGTGCCAGCAGCTTAAACGGTGCGAACACTGAAGCTTTCTTT
len: 15; d_gene: TRBD2; v_gene: TRBV7-2; abundance: -; j_gene: TRBJ2-1; CDR3aa: CASSWRLAGEGEQFF; CDR3nt: TGTGCCAGCAGCTGGCGACTAGCGGGAGAGGGAGAGCAGTTCTTC
len: 15; d_gene: -; v_gene: TRBV19; abundance: -; j_gene: TRBJ1-4; CDR3aa: CASSRIGDSSEKLFF; CDR3nt: TGTGCCAGTAGCCGGATCGGCGATTCTAGTGAAAAACTGTTTTTT
len: 13; d_gene: TRBD2; v_gene: TRBV10-3; abundance: once; j_gene: TRBJ2-1; CDR3aa: CASTSGSSNEQFF; CDR3nt: TGTGCCTCCACTAGCGGGAGTTCTAATGAGCAGTTCTTC
len: 16; d_gene: TRBD2; v_gene: TRBV7-2; abundance: -; j_gene: TRBJ2-3; CDR3aa: CASSLGLAGGTDTQYF; CDR3nt: TGTGCCAGCAGCTTAGGACTAGCGGGGGGCACAGATACGCAGTATTTT
len: 13; d_gene: -; v_gene: TRBV7-9; abundance: -; j_gene: TRBJ1-2; CDR3aa: CAGEIGLGYGYTF; CDR3nt: TGTGCCGGAGAAATTGGGCTAGGCTATGGCTACACCTTC
len: 14; d_gene: -; v_gene: TRBV7-2; abundance: -; j_gene: TRBJ2-7; CDR3aa: CASSPQQSSYEQYF; CDR3nt: TGTGCCAGCAGCCCCCAACAGTCCTCCTACGAGCAGTACTTC
len: 15; d_gene: -; v_gene: TRBV6-5; abundance: -; j_gene: TRBJ1-1; CDR3aa: CASSYSPGMNTEAFF; CDR3nt: TGTGCCAGCAGTTACTCCCCGGGCATGAACACTGAAGCTTTCTTT
len: 14; d_gene: -; v_gene: TRBV7-2; abundance: -; j_gene: TRBJ1-3; CDR3aa: CASSLKPQGYTIYF; CDR3nt: TGTGCCAGCAGCTTAAAACCCCAGGGTTACACCATATATTTT
len: 14; d_gene: -; v_gene: TRBV27; abundance: -; j_gene: TRBJ2-3; CDR3aa: CATRKAGRTDTQYF; CDR3nt: TGTGCCACCCGCAAGGCGGGTCGCACAGATACGCAGTATTTT
len: 13; d_gene: TRBD1; v_gene: TRBV6-1; abundance: -; j_gene: TRBJ2-7; CDR3aa: CASIGTAFYEQYF; CDR3nt: TGTGCCAGCATAGGGACAGCCTTCTACGAGCAGTACTTC
len: 16; d_gene: -; v_gene: TRBV5-6; abundance: -; j_gene: TRBJ1-3; CDR3aa: CASSRSRDTVRNTIYF; CDR3nt: TGTGCCAGCAGCCGCTCCCGGGACACCGTAAGAAACACCATATATTTT
len: 12; d_gene: -; v_gene: TRBV29-1; abundance: -; j_gene: TRBJ2-2; CDR3aa: CSAEGATGELFF; CDR3nt: TGCAGCGCCGAAGGCGCAACCGGGGAGCTGTTTTTT
len: 16; d_gene: -; v_gene: TRBV10-3; abundance: -; j_gene: TRBJ1-2; CDR3aa: CAISDHTGTPNYGYTF; CDR3nt: TGTGCCATCAGTGATCACACCGGGACACCAAACTATGGCTACACCTTC
len: 13; d_gene: TRBD1; v_gene: TRBV2; abundance: -; j_gene: TRBJ1-5; CDR3aa: CASSYRGQGAQHF; CDR3nt: TGTGCCAGCAGTTACAGGGGCCAAGGGGCCCAGCATTTT
len: 12; d_gene: -; v_gene: TRBV19; abundance: -; j_gene: TRBJ1-1; CDR3aa: CAAATGNTEAFF; CDR3nt: TGTGCCGCCGCGACAGGGAACACTGAAGCTTTCTTT
len: 18; d_gene: TRBD2; v_gene: TRBV5-1; abundance: once; j_gene: TRBJ2-1; CDR3aa: CASSSGLAGPPSYNEQFF; CDR3nt: TGCGCCAGCAGCTCGGGACTAGCGGGCCCTCCCTCCTACAATGAGCAGTTCTTC
len: 15; d_gene: -; v_gene: TRBV9; abundance: -; j_gene: TRBJ1-3; CDR3aa: CASSPWQGSTDTIYF; CDR3nt: TGTGCCAGCAGCCCATGGCAGGGTAGCACAGACACCATATATTTT
len: 15; d_gene: TRBD2; v_gene: TRBV18; abundance: -; j_gene: TRBJ2-7; CDR3aa: CASSPVAGSLPEQYF; CDR3nt: TGTGCCAGCTCACCCGTAGCGGGATCCCTCCCCGAGCAGTACTTC
len: 13; d_gene: -; v_gene: TRBV4-2; abundance: once; j_gene: TRBJ2-7; CDR3aa: CASSQARQYEQYF; CDR3nt: TGTGCCAGCAGCCAAGCCCGACAGTACGAGCAGTACTTC
len: 15; d_gene: -; v_gene: TRBV7-9; abundance: -; j_gene: TRBJ2-7; CDR3aa: CASSLELGQGYEQYF; CDR3nt: TGTGCCAGCAGCTTAGAATTGGGACAAGGCTACGAGCAGTACTTC
len: 11; d_gene: -; v_gene: TRBV27; abundance: -; j_gene: TRBJ2-5; CDR3aa: CASSYRRTQYF; CDR3nt: TGTGCCAGCAGCTATAGAAGGACCCAGTACTTC
len: 14; d_gene: -; v_gene: TRBV9; abundance: -; j_gene: TRBJ2-3; CDR3aa: CASSAGTRTDTQYF; CDR3nt: TGTGCCAGCAGCGCCGGGACTCGCACAGATACGCAGTATTTT
len: 19; d_gene: TRBD1; v_gene: TRBV2; abundance: -; j_gene: TRBJ1-5; CDR3aa: CASSDGTAGDLDGNQPQHF; CDR3nt: TGTGCCAGCAGTGACGGGACAGCCGGGGACCTTGATGGCAATCAGCCCCAGCATTTT
len: 14; d_gene: -; v_gene: TRBV9; abundance: -; j_gene: TRBJ1-1; CDR3aa: CASSINLGNTEAFF; CDR3nt: TGTGCCAGCAGCATAAACCTGGGGAACACTGAAGCTTTCTTT
len: 11; d_gene: -; v_gene: TRBV11-2; abundance: -; j_gene: TRBJ2-7; CDR3aa: CASSLYGEQYF; CDR3nt: TGTGCCAGCAGCTTATATGGGGAGCAGTACTTC
len: 11; d_gene: -; v_gene: TRBV7-9; abundance: -; j_gene: TRBJ2-5; CDR3aa: CASSLQETQYF; CDR3nt: TGTGCCAGCAGCCTTCAAGAGACCCAGTACTTC
len: 13; d_gene: TRBD1; v_gene: TRBV6-5; abundance: once; j_gene: TRBJ1-1; CDR3aa: CASRYRGNTEAFF; CDR3nt: TGTGCCAGCAGATACAGGGGGAACACTGAAGCTTTCTTT
len: 12; d_gene: TRBD2; v_gene: TRBV6-5; abundance: -; j_gene: TRBJ2-1; CDR3aa: CASSGTRYEQFF; CDR3nt: TGTGCCAGCTCAGGGACTAGATATGAGCAGTTCTTC
len: 15; d_gene: -; v_gene: TRBV21-1; abundance: -; j_gene: TRBJ1-5; CDR3aa: CASSPRDRGNQPQHF; CDR3nt: TGTGCCAGCAGCCCCCGGGACAGGGGGAATCAGCCCCAGCATTTT
len: 16; d_gene: -; v_gene: TRBV5-1; abundance: -; j_gene: TRBJ2-1; CDR3aa: CASRHWDTLSYNEQFF; CDR3nt: TGCGCCAGCAGACACTGGGACACCCTCTCCTACAATGAGCAGTTCTTC
len: 13; d_gene: -; v_gene: TRBV28; abundance: -; j_gene: TRBJ2-7; CDR3aa: CASSSSSMSEQYF; CDR3nt: TGTGCCAGCAGTTCCTCCTCGATGAGCGAGCAGTACTTC
len: 18; d_gene: TRBD2; v_gene: TRBV28; abundance: -; j_gene: TRBJ2-1; CDR3aa: CASSTAGAASGYYNEQFF; CDR3nt: TGTGCCAGCAGTACGGCAGGGGCGGCTAGCGGGTACTACAATGAGCAGTTCTTC
len: 15; d_gene: -; v_gene: TRBV6-5; abundance: -; j_gene: TRBJ1-3; CDR3aa: CASSYGQHSGNTIYF; CDR3nt: TGTGCCAGCAGTTATGGACAGCACTCTGGAAACACCATATATTTT
len: 13; d_gene: -; v_gene: TRBV5-1; abundance: -; j_gene: TRBJ1-2; CDR3aa: CASSLESTGGYTF; CDR3nt: TGCGCCAGCAGCTTGGAATCTACAGGAGGCTACACCTTC
len: 13; d_gene: -; v_gene: TRBV6-5; abundance: -; j_gene: TRBJ1-2; CDR3aa: CASSSPEVYGYTF; CDR3nt: TGTGCCAGCAGTTCTCCCGAGGTCTATGGCTACACCTTC
len: 15; d_gene: TRBD2; v_gene: TRBV5-6; abundance: -; j_gene: TRBJ2-5; CDR3aa: CASSRGLPHQETQYF; CDR3nt: TGTGCCAGCAGCAGGGGACTACCCCATCAAGAGACCCAGTACTTC
len: 14; d_gene: -; v_gene: TRBV11-2; abundance: -; j_gene: TRBJ2-5; CDR3aa: CASSFVVAGETQYF; CDR3nt: TGCGCCAGCAGCTTTGTAGTGGCGGGAGAGACCCAGTACTTC
len: 12; d_gene: -; v_gene: TRBV9; abundance: -; j_gene: TRBJ2-7; CDR3aa: CASSNGPYEQYF; CDR3nt: TGTGCCAGCAGTAACGGACCCTACGAGCAGTACTTC
len: 12; d_gene: -; v_gene: TRBV11-1; abundance: -; j_gene: TRBJ2-5; CDR3aa: CASSLTQETQYF; CDR3nt: TGTGCCAGCAGCTTAACACAAGAGACCCAGTACTTC
len: 13; d_gene: -; v_gene: TRBV11-3; abundance: -; j_gene: TRBJ2-2; CDR3aa: CASSPITSGELFF; CDR3nt: TGTGCCAGCAGTCCCATCACGAGCGGGGAGCTGTTTTTT
len: 15; d_gene: -; v_gene: TRBV28; abundance: -; j_gene: TRBJ2-2; CDR3aa: CASSSVSPNTGELFF; CDR3nt: TGTGCCAGCAGTTCGGTCTCTCCGAACACCGGGGAGCTGTTTTTT
len: 13; d_gene: -; v_gene: TRBV2; abundance: -; j_gene: TRBJ2-3; CDR3aa: CASRGTSTDTQYF; CDR3nt: TGTGCCAGCAGAGGGACTAGCACAGATACGCAGTATTTT
len: 13; d_gene: -; v_gene: TRBV7-2; abundance: -; j_gene: TRBJ1-1; CDR3aa: CASSLGQNTEAFF; CDR3nt: TGTGCCAGCAGCTTGGGTCAGAACACTGAAGCTTTCTTT
len: 16; d_gene: -; v_gene: TRBV19; abundance: -; j_gene: TRBJ1-5; CDR3aa: CASREGGSRSNQPQHF; CDR3nt: TGTGCCAGTAGGGAGGGCGGCTCAAGGAGCAATCAGCCCCAGCATTTT
len: 15; d_gene: TRBD2; v_gene: TRBV10-3; abundance: -; j_gene: TRBJ2-1; CDR3aa: CATLGLAGGGNEQFF; CDR3nt: TGTGCCACCCTAGGGCTAGCGGGAGGAGGCAATGAGCAGTTCTTC